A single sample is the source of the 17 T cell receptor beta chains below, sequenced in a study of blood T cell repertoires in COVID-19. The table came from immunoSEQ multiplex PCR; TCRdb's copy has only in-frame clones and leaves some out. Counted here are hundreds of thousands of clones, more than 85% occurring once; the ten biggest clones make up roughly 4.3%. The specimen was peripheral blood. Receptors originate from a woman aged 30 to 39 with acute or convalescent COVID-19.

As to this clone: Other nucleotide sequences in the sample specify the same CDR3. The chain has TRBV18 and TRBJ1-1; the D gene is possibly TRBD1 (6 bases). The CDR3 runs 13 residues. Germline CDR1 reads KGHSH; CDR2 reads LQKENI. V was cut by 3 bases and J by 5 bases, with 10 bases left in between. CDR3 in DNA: TGTGCCAGCTCACCCAACAGGGAAACTGAAGCTTTCTTT. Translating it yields CASSPNRETEAFF.

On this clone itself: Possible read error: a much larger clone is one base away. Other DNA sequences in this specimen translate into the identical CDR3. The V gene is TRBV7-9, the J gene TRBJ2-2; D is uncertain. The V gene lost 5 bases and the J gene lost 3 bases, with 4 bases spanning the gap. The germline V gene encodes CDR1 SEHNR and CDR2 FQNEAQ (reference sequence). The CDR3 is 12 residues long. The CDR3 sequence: CASSPDTGELFF. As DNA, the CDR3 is TGTGCCAGCAGCCCCGACACCGGGGAGCTGTTTTTT.

This CDR3 reads CASSGLGGSGGTDTQYF. CDR3 DNA: TGTGCCAGCAGTGGACTAGGGGGTAGCGGGGGCACAGATACGCAGTATTTT. The genes are TRBV6-1 and TRBJ2-3; 8 bases match TRBD2. The CDR3 contains 17 residues. The germline gives CDR1 MNHNS, CDR2 SASEGT. The trim removed 4 bases at V and 1 base at J, leaving 10 bases unmatched.

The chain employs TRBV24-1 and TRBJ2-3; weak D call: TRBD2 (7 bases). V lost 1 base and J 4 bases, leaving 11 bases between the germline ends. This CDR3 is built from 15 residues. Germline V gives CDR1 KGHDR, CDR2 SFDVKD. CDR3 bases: TGTGCCACCAGTGATTTTGGGGGGGGGCCAGATACGCAGTATTTT. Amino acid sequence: CATSDFGGGPDTQYF.

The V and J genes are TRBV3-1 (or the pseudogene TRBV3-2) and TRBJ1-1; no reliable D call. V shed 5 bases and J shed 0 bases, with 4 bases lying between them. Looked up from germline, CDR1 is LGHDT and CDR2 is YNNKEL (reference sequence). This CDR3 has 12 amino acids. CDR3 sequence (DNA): TGTGCCAGCAGCACAGTGAACACTGAAGCTTTCTTT. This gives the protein CASSTVNTEAFF.

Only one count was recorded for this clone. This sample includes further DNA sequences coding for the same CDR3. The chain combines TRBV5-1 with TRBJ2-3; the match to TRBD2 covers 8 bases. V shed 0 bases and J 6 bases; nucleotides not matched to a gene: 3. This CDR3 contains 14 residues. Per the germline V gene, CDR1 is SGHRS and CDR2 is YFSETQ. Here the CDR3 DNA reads TGCGCCAGCAGCTTGGCGGGCGGGGGGGATACGCAGTATTTT. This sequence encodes CASSLAGGGDTQYF. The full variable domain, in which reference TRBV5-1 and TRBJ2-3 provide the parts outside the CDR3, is KAGVTQTPRYLIKTRGQQVTLSCSPISGHRSVSWYQQTPGQGLQFLFEYFSETQRNKGNFPGRFSGRQFSNSRSEMNVSTLELGDSALYLCASSLAGGGDTQYFGPGTRLTVL.

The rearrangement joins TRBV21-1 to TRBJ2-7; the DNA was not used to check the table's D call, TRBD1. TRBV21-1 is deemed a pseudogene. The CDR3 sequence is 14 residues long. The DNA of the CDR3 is TGTGCCAGCAGCGCACGACAGGGGGCCTACGAGCAGTACTTC. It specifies CASSARQGAYEQYF.

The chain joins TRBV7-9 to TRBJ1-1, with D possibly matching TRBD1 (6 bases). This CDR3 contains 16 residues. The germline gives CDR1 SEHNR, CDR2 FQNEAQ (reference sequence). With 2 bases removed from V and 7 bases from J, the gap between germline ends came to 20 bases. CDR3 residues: CASSLTPRGGPDEAFF. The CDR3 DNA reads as TGTGCCAGCAGCTTAACGCCTAGGGGGGGACCAGATGAAGCTTTCTTT.

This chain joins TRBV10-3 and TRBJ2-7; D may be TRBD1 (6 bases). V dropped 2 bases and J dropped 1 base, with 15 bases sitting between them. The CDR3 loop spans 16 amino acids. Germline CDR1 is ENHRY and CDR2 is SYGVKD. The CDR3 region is CAISEAQGRNSYEQYF. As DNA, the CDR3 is TGTGCCATCAGTGAGGCCCAGGGGAGAAATTCCTACGAGCAGTACTTC.

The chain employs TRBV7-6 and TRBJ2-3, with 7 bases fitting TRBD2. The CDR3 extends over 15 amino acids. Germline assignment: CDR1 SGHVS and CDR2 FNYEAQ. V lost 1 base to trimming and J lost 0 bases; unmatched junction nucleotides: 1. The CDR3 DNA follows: TGTGCCAGCAGCTTAGAAGCGGGAAGCACAGATACGCAGTATTTT. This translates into CASSLEAGSTDTQYF.

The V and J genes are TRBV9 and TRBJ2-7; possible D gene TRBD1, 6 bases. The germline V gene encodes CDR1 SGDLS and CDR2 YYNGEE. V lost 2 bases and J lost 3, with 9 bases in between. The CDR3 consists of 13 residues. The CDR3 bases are TGTGCCAGCAGCGTGACAGGTTACTACGAGCAGTACTTC. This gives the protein CASSVTGYYEQYF.

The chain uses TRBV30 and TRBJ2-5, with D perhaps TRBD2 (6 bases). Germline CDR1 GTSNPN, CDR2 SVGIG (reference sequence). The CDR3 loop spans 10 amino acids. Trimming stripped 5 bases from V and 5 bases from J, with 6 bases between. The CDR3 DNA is TGTGCCTGGCGGGAGGAGACCCAGTACTTC. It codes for CAWREETQYF.

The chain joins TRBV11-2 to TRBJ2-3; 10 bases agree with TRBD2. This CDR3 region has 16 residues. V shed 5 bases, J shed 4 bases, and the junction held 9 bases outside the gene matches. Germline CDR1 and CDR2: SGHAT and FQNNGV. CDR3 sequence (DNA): TGTGCCAGCAGCCAAAGCGGGGGGGCCGTCGCAGATACGCAGTATTTT. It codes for CASSQSGGAVADTQYF.

Here the CDR3 DNA reads TGTGCCAGCACTCGAGGGGGGGCTGGGGCCAACGTCCTGACTTTC. Protein: CASTRGGAGANVLTF. The chain has TRBV14 and TRBJ2-6; D might be TRBD2 (7 bases). V dropped 7 bases and J dropped 2 bases, with 12 bases sitting between them. This CDR3 has 15 amino acids. From germline, CDR1 is SGHDN and CDR2 FVKESK. Combining the CDR3 with reference TRBV14 and TRBJ2-6 gives the whole variable domain EAGVTQFPSHSVIEKGQTVTLRCDPISGHDNLYWYRRVMGKEIKFLLHFVKESKQDESGMPNNRFLAERTGGTYSTLKVQPAELEDSGVYFCASTRGGAGANVLTFGAGSRLTVL.

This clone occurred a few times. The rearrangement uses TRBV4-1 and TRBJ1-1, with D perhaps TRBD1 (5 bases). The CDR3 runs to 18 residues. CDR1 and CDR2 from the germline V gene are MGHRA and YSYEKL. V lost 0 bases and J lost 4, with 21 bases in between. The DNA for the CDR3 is TGCGCCAGCAGCCAAGATCTTAGGAGTAGGGGTTTTACCACTGAAGCTTTCTTT. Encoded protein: CASSQDLRSRGFTTEAFF.

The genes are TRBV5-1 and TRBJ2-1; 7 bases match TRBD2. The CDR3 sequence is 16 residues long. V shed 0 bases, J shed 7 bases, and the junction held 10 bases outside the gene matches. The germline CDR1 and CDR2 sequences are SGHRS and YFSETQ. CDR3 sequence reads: CASSLELAGRGNEQFF. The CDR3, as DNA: TGCGCCAGCAGCTTGGAATTGGCAGGGAGGGGTAATGAGCAGTTCTTC.

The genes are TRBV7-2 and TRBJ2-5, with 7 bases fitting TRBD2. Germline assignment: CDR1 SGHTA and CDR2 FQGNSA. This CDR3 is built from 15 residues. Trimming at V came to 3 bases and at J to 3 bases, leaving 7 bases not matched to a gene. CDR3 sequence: CASSFGGGAEETQYF. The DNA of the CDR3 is TGTGCCAGCAGCTTTGGCGGGGGAGCTGAAGAGACCCAGTACTTC.